This T cell receptor (beta chain) came from a study of T cell responses to AZD1222 COVID-19 vaccine. Study-level points and caveats: Seropositive AZD1222 recipients at baseline numbered only 6 or 7. Donors in the cohort were predominantly white British and more often female, and clonal diversity was possibly underestimated. Mapped onto spike, vaccine-associated CD4 TCRs spanned it and were dominant at 160-218 and 743-854.

Generated by immunoSEQ multiplex PCR, the TCRdb table keeps only in-frame clones and is missing some. The table records roughly 90,000 clones, roughly nine tenths of them present only once. As regards this clone: What it binds is not known.

The receptor was derived from an adult who received the AZD1222 COVID-19 vaccine. The input for sequencing was peripheral blood, taken 28 days after the second AZD1222 dose.

CDR3 in DNA: TGTGCCAGCAGAAGGGTCGGCTCCTACGAGCAGTACTTC. Its protein product is CASRRVGSYEQYF. This chain connects TRBV2 to TRBJ2-7; D is unclear. The V end was cut by 6 bases, the J end by 0 bases, with 9 bases between. CDR3 size: 13 residues. Germline V gives CDR1 SNHLY, CDR2 FYNNEI.